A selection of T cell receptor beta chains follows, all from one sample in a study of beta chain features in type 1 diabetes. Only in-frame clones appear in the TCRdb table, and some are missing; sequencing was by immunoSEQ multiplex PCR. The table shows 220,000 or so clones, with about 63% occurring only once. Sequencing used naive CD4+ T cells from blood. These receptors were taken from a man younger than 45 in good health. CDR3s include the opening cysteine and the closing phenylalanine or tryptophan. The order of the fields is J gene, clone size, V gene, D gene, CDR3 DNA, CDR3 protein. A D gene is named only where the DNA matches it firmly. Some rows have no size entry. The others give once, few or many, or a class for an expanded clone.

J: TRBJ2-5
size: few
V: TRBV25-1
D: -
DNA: TGTGCCAGCAGCCCTCGGGGAGAGACCCAGTACTTC
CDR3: CASSPRGETQYF

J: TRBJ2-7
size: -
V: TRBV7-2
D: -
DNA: TGTGCCAGCAGCCTCGGGGGGCCCTACGAGCAGTACTTC
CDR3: CASSLGGPYEQYF

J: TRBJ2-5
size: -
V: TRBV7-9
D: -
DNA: TGTGCCAGCAGTGCCGTCGAGACCCAGTACTTC
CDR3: CASSAVETQYF

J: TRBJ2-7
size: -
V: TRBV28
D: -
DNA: TGTGCCAGCAGTCCTTGGGGGAAACTCTCCTACGAGCAGTACTTC
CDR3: CASSPWGKLSYEQYF

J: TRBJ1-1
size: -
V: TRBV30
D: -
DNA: TGTGCCTGGAGCAGGGTAGTCAACACTGAAGCTTTCTTT
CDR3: CAWSRVVNTEAFF

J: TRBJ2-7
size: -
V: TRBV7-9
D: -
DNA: TGTGCCAGCAGCGCAGGGGGAGGTATAGACGAGCAGTACTTC
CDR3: CASSAGGGIDEQYF

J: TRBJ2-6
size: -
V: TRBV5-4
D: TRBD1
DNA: TGTGCCAGCAGCCCTACAGGGGCTGGGGCCAACGTCCTGACTTTC
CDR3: CASSPTGAGANVLTF

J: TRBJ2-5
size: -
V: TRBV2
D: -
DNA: TGTGCCAGCAGCGGATCCGGTCCGAGGGAGACCCAGTACTTC
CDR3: CASSGSGPRETQYF

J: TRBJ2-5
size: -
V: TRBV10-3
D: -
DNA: TGTGCCATCAGTGAGTCGGGGGCACTCCAAGAGACCCAGTACTTC
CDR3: CAISESGALQETQYF

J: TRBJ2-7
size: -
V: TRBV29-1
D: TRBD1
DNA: TGCAGCGTTGATTCCGGACAGGGGAACGAGCAGTACTTC
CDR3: CSVDSGQGNEQYF

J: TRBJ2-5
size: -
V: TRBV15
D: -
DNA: TGTGCCACCAGCCAAGATGAAGAGACCCAGTACTTC
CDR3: CATSQDEETQYF

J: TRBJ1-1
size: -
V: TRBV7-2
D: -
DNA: TGTGCCAGCAGCTTCCGGGTGTCCCCTGAAGCTTTCTTT
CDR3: CASSFRVSPEAFF

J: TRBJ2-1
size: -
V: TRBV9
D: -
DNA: TGTGCCAGCAGTGAACAGTGGAATGAGCAGTTCTTC
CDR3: CASSEQWNEQFF

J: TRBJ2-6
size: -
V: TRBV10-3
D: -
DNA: TGTGCCATCAGAGGGGTTAGGACCTCTGGGGCCAACGTCCTGACTTTC
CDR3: CAIRGVRTSGANVLTF

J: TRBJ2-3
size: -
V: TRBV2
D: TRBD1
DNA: TGTGCCAGCAGTCCCCGGGACAGGGCCTATGATACGCAGTATTTT
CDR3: CASSPRDRAYDTQYF

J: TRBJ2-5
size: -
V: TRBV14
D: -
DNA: TGTGCCAGCAGCCTCCGGCCTGAGGGGACCCAGTACTTC
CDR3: CASSLRPEGTQYF

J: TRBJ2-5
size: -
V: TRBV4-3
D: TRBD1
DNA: TGCGCCAGCAGCCAAGGGGACAGGGAAGGCCAAGAGACCCAGTACTTC
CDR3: CASSQGDREGQETQYF

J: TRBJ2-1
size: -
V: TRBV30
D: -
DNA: TGTGCCTGGAGTGGCTCCTACAATGAGCAGTTCTTC
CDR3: CAWSGSYNEQFF

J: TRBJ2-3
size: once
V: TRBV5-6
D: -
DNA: TGTGCCAGCAGCACGACCGGGCAGACAGATACGCAGTATTTT
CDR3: CASSTTGQTDTQYF

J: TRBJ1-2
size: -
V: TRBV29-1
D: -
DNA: TGCAGCGTTGAACCCCTTTTCGGAAATGGCTACACCTTC
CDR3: CSVEPLFGNGYTF

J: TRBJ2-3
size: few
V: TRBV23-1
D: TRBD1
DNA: TGCGCCAGCAGAGGACAGGGCACAGATACGCAGTATTTT
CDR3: CASRGQGTDTQYF

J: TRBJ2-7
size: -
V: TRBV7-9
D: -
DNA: TGTGCCAGCAGCTTGGGGACTGGGGACGAGCAGTACTTC
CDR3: CASSLGTGDEQYF

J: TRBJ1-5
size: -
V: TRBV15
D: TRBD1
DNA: TGTGCCACCAAGGACAGGGTGAATCAGCCCCAGCATTTT
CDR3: CATKDRVNQPQHF

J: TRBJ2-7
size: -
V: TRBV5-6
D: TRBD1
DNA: TGTGCCAGCAGCTCGAGGACAGGGAGGTACGAGCAGTACTTC
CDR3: CASSSRTGRYEQYF

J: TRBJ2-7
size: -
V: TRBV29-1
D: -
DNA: TGCAGCGTTAGGGGGACACTAGGCTACGAGCAGTACTTC
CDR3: CSVRGTLGYEQYF

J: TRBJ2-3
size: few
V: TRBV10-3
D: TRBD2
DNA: TGTGCCATCAATCAGGCCCGGGAGGGCACAGATACGCAGTATTTT
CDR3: CAINQAREGTDTQYF

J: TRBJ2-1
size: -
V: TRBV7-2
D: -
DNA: TGTGCCAGCAGCTTAGGCCCCGGGCCCAATGAGCAGTTCTTC
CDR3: CASSLGPGPNEQFF

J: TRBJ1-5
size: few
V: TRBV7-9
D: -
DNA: TGTGCCAGCAGCTCCACGGGGCAGCCCCAGCATTTT
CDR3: CASSSTGQPQHF

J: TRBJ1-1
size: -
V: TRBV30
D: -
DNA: TGTGCCTGGAAGGGACGCTGGAACACTGAAGCTTTCTTT
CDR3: CAWKGRWNTEAFF

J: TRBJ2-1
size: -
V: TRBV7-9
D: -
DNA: TGTGCCAGCAGCTCCTCGCAGTCCTACAATGAGCAGTTCTTC
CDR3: CASSSSQSYNEQFF

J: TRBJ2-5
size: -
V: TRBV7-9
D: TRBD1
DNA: TGTGCCAGCAGCTGGGGACAGCAAGAGACCCAGTACTTC
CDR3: CASSWGQQETQYF

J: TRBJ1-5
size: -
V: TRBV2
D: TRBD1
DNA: TGTGCCAGCACCGAGGAGAGGGGGCCCTATCAGCCCCAGCATTTT
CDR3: CASTEERGPYQPQHF

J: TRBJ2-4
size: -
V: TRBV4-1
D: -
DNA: TGCGCCAGCAGCCAGGTCGACAGAATAGCCAAAAACATTCAGTACTTC
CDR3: CASSQVDRIAKNIQYF

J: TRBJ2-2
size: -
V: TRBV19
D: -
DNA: TGTGCCAGTAGATACACCGGGGAGCTGTTTTTT
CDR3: CASRYTGELFF